The present TCR beta chain was sequenced within a study of beta chain features in type 1 diabetes. One heparinised draw of blood, averaging roughly 120 mL, came from each donor. Per germline, CDR1 KGHSH and CDR2 LQKENI. The CDR3 contains 16 residues. Since all of the isolated RNA was reverse transcribed, expressed TCRB transcripts were what got sequenced. For naive, central memory and regulatory T cell samples, reads averaged around 3.8 million. Only in-frame clones appear in the TCRdb table, and some are missing; sequencing was by immunoSEQ multiplex PCR. This sample yields hundreds of thousands of clones, of which about 14% are seen a single time; about 0.086% belongs to the top ten. This clone appeared a few times. The junction departs from the called germline gene at one end, perhaps through a read error.

The chain combines TRBV18 with TRBJ2-7, with 9 bases that match TRBD1. The specimen was naive CD4+ T cells from blood. The clonotype originates from a man aged 18 to 29 in good health. The CDR3 protein is CASSRTGTGPSHEQYF. The CDR3 nucleotides are TGTGCCAGCTCGCGCACCGGGACAGGGCCCTCCCACGAGCAGTACTTC.